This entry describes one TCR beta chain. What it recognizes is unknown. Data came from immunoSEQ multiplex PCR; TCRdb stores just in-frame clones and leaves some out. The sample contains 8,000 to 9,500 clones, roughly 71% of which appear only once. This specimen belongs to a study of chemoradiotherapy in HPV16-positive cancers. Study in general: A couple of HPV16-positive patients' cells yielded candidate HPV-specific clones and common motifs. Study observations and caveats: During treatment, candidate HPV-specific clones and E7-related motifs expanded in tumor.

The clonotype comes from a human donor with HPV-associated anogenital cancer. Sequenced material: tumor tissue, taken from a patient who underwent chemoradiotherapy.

The CDR3 protein is CAWSGQFSEQYF. In DNA form, the CDR3 reads TGTGCCTGGAGTGGCCAGTTCTCGGAGCAGTACTTC. This sequence joins TRBV30 and TRBJ2-7; D remains ambiguous. This CDR3 comprises 12 residues. The germline V gene encodes CDR1 GTSNPN and CDR2 SVGIG (reference sequence). Trimming left V 1 base short and J 7 bases short, with 11 bases between. Looking up the rest from reference TRBV30 and TRBJ2-7 gives the full variable domain: SQTIHQWPATLVQPVGSPLSLECTVEGTSNPNLYWYRQAAGRGLQLLFYSVGIGQISSEVPQNLSASRPQDRQFILSSKKLLLSDSGFYLCAWSGQFSEQYFGPGTRLTVT.